The 17 T cell receptor beta chains below all came from one sample that was sequenced in a study of regulatory T cells in long-lasting Graves disease. Time point noted: newly diagnosed GD, antithyroid drugs for less than 3 months. There was RNA extracted from PBMCs, and the TCR library was made from it. Both iRepertoire HTBI primers and Arm-PCR of CDR3 regions were used to build the TCR beta libraries. One entry per CDR3 protein results from TCRdb running MiXCR on the multiplex PCR reads. The top ten clones hold roughly an eighth of a sample with approximately 470,000 distinct CDR3 sequences, 15% to 20% of them seen once. In addition, the sample was reused for a study of T cells in Graves' hyperthyroidism and ophthalmopathy.

The sample was peripheral blood mononuclear cells (PBMCs), taken at new diagnosis, from a patient treated with antithyroid drugs. The receptors originated from a man between 35 and 55 years old with Graves disease.

This clonotype was recorded a few times. The chain's CDR3 is CASRGPQSVEQFF. CDR3 in DNA: TGTGCCAGTAGGGGTCCCCAATCTGTTGAGCAGTTCTTC. The chain recombines TRBV19 with TRBJ2-1; D not certain. CDR1 and CDR2 from the germline V gene are LNHDA and SQIVND (reference sequence). Between the trimmed V and J ends, which lost 6 bases and 9 bases, there was a span of 15 bases. This CDR3 spans 13 amino acids.

This clonotype was seen at least ten times. This chain links TRBV13 with TRBJ2-5; tentatively, D is TRBD1 (6 bases). Germline CDR1 is PRHDT and CDR2 is FYEKMQ (reference sequence). CDR3 length: 14 amino acids. V was clipped by 4 bases and J by 5 bases, with 14 bases between them. CDR3 DNA sequence: TGTGCCAGCAGCTCAGGGGTAGTCGGGGAGACCCAGTACTTC. Its translation: CASSSGVVGETQYF.

This clonotype was seen repeatedly, ten times or more. The chain joins TRBV28 to TRBJ1-1, with D perhaps TRBD1 (5 bases). The CDR3 sequence is 15 residues long. Trimming took off 5 bases at V and 0 bases at J, with 13 bases between the two ends. Germline assignment: CDR1 MDHEN and CDR2 SYDVKM. As DNA, the CDR3 is TGTGCCAGCAGTCTCGGTGGAGGGGTGAACACTGAAGCTTTCTTT. Amino acid sequence: CASSLGGGVNTEAFF.

Ten or more counts support this clonotype. The chain uses TRBV11-2 and TRBJ1-1; D is undetermined. The CDR3 contains 14 residues. V lost 2 bases to trimming and J lost 1 base, with 8 bases between them. Looked up from germline, CDR1 is SGHAT and CDR2 is FQNNGV. The CDR3 DNA sequence: TGTGCCAGCAGCTTACAACCAGCGAACACTGAAGCTTTCTTT. It codes for CASSLQPANTEAFF.

In this sample, this clonotype turned up many times. The chain carries TRBV20-1 and TRBJ2-3, with TRBD2 identical over 9 bases. The CDR3 totals 14 residues. J was trimmed by 0 bases and V by 6 bases; bases with no gene match: 4. Germline CDR1 DFQATT, CDR2 SNEGSKA (reference sequence). The CDR3: CSADTSGSTDTQYF. The DNA of the CDR3 is TGCAGTGCCGATACTAGCGGGAGCACAGATACGCAGTATTTT.

This clonotype was observed many times. This chain uses TRBV2 with TRBJ2-1; 8 nucleotides match TRBD2. V shed 6 bases, J shed 6 bases, and the junction held 7 bases outside the gene matches. Germline V CDR1 and CDR2: SNHLY, FYNNEI. The CDR3 totals 14 residues. CDR3 DNA: TGTGCCAGCAGGGAGCGGGGGACATTCAATGAGCAGTTCTTC. Translated: CASRERGTFNEQFF.

In this sample, this clonotype turned up many times. CDR3 sequence (DNA): TGTGCCAGCATTGGCTCCAATGAGCAGTTCTTC. It codes for CASIGSNEQFF. The rearrangement links TRBV2 to TRBJ2-1; D not resolved. Germline assignment: CDR1 SNHLY and CDR2 FYNNEI. CDR3 length equals 11 residues. V was cut by 7 bases and J by 6 bases, with 7 bases left in between.

Details on this clonotype: An end of the junction does not agree with germline; a read error may underlie this. V usage is TRBV15 and J usage is TRBJ2-3; no clear D. Germline V lookup: CDR1 LNHNV, CDR2 YYDKDF (reference sequence). The CDR3 totals 12 residues. The CDR3 sequence is CATSGDSGTQYF. The CDR3 DNA is TGTGCCACCAGCGGAGACTCAGGTACGCAGTATTTT.

Remarks on this clonotype: A read error may be the cause here, since a much bigger clone is one base away. Likely a read error: the CDR3 ends without its conserved phenylalanine or tryptophan. V usage is TRBV6-1 and J usage is TRBJ2-1; D perhaps matches TRBD2 (6 bases). Germline CDR1 is MNHNS and CDR2 is SASEGT. This CDR3 is built from 14 residues. The ends were cut back, 7 bases at V and 9 bases at J, with 19 bases in the middle. CDR3: CASTTGGPSSEQFS. In nucleotides, the CDR3 is TGTGCCAGCACCACAGGAGGGCCCTCCAGTGAGCAGTTCTCC.

This chain connects TRBV7-2 to TRBJ2-5, with D perhaps being TRBD1 or TRBD2 (5 bases each). V gave up 1 base and J gave up 5 bases, with 11 bases separating them. Germline V lookup: CDR1 SGHTA, CDR2 FQGNSA. The CDR3 is 14 residues long. Here the CDR3 DNA reads TGTGCCAGCAGCTTAGTCGGGGACGTGGAGACCCAGTACTTC. Translation: CASSLVGDVETQYF.

This clonotype was observed a handful of times. The chain employs TRBV9 and TRBJ2-1; 14 bases agree with TRBD2. V lost 4 bases to trimming and J lost 9 bases; unmatched junction nucleotides: 9. This CDR3 contains 16 residues. CDR1 and CDR2 (germline): SGDLS, YYNGEE. The CDR3 DNA follows: TGTGCCAGCAGCCCGAGACTAGCGGGAGGGCCGGGTGAGCAGTTCTTC. Translation: CASSPRLAGGPGEQFF.

This clonotype has more than one count but fewer than ten. A much more abundant neighbour one base away suggests this may be a read error. The genes are TRBV11-3 and TRBJ2-3, with D hard to call. The CDR3 length is 13 residues. The germline CDR1 and CDR2 sequences are SGHNT and YENEEA. CDR3: CACSLNSDSTQYF. For the CDR3, the DNA is TGTGCCTGCAGCTTAAACTCGGATAGCACGCAGTATTTT.

This clonotype has a handful of counts. The chain uses TRBV27 and TRBJ2-7; TRBD1 matches at 7 bases. The CDR3 spans 14 residues. Germline loops: CDR1 MNHEY, CDR2 SMNVEV (reference sequence). Trimming took 5 bases from V and 7 from J; bases not matched to a gene: 11. CDR3: CASSRWDSSQEQYF. The CDR3 DNA is TGTGCCAGCAGTCGATGGGACAGCTCTCAAGAGCAGTACTTC.

This clonotype was picked up many times. In nucleotides, the CDR3 is TGTGCCAGCAGTCCTACAGGGACCACTGAAGCTTTCTTT. It is translated as CASSPTGTTEAFF. The rearrangement joins TRBV2 to TRBJ1-1; perhaps TRBD1 as D (6 bases). The CDR3 is made up of 13 amino acids. The germline V gene has CDR1 SNHLY and CDR2 FYNNEI. V lost 5 bases to trimming and J lost 4 bases, with 11 bases between them.

This clonotype was observed at least ten times. This chain connects TRBV11-2 to TRBJ2-5; possibly TRBD2 for D (6 bases). The CDR3 has 14 amino acids. Trimming cost V 0 bases and J 9 bases, with 14 bases left between them. In germline, CDR1 is SGHAT, CDR2 FQNNGV. The CDR3 here is CASSLEGGPGAQYF. The CDR3 coding sequence is TGTGCCAGCAGCTTAGAGGGGGGACCCGGGGCCCAGTACTTC.

The chain carries TRBV27 and TRBJ1-3; no firm D call. The CDR3 has 15 residues. Germline V gene data show CDR1 as MNHEY and CDR2 as SMNVEV (reference sequence). V was trimmed by 4 bases and J by 0 bases, leaving 10 bases between them. The CDR3 bases are TGTGCCAGCAGTTACTCCATCGCCTCTGGAAACACCATATATTTT. It codes for CASSYSIASGNTIYF.

This chain uses TRBV12-3 or TRBV12-4 with TRBJ1-1; no clear D gene. The CDR3 extends over 15 amino acids. Between the trimmed V and J ends, which lost 7 bases and 5 bases, there was a span of 20 bases. This CDR3 is CASKPWVLRGTEAFF. DNA of the CDR3: TGTGCCAGCAAACCCTGGGTCCTTCGAGGGACTGAAGCTTTCTTT.